A single sample gave rise to the 17 T cell receptor beta chains below, sequenced in a study of T cells in Graves' hyperthyroidism and ophthalmopathy. Amplification targeted TCR beta CDR3 regions from RNA transcripts. In the first-round RT-PCR of the TCR CDR3, the HTBI primer set was used. Using its own MiXCR run on the multiplex PCR reads, TCRdb lists one record per CDR3 protein. The data contain about 290,000 distinct CDR3 sequences, around 15% of them seen just once; the ten biggest clones take up 7.9%. The sequenced material came from blood. These receptor sequences come from a woman in her forties with Graves' hyperthyroidism.

In this sample, this clonotype turned up many times. The chain recombines TRBV6-1 with TRBJ2-7, with D unclear. Between the trimmed V and J ends, which lost 6 bases and 1 base, there was a span of 7 bases. This CDR3 is built from 12 residues. Germline CDR1 MNHNS, CDR2 SASEGT. Here the CDR3 reads CASRRRSYEQYF. CDR3 DNA: TGTGCCAGCAGAAGACGGTCCTACGAGCAGTACTTC.

The genes are TRBV6-1 and TRBJ1-2; the match to TRBD1 covers 10 bases. This CDR3 spans 15 amino acids. Germline CDR1 and CDR2: MNHNS and SASEGT. V shed 5 bases and J 4 bases; nucleotides not matched to a gene: 7. In nucleotides, the CDR3 is TGTGCCAGCAGTATGACCGGGACAGGGGCCTATGGCTACACCTTC. Its translation: CASSMTGTGAYGYTF.

The chain carries TRBV7-8 and TRBJ2-3; D not resolved. The CDR3 covers 15 residues. Looked up from germline, CDR1 is SGHVS and CDR2 is FQNEAQ. The V and J ends lost 2 bases and 4 bases respectively, with 13 bases between them. DNA of the CDR3: TGTGCCAGCAGCTTATTTGGGCAGGTGGCAGATACGCAGTATTTT. Its translation is CASSLFGQVADTQYF.

This clonotype has a count of ten or more. The chain joins TRBV6-1 to TRBJ1-2; no reliable D call. Deletions cut 2 bases from V and 1 base from J, with 14 bases between. Germline loops: CDR1 MNHNS, CDR2 SASEGT. The length of the CDR3 is 16 residues. DNA of the CDR3: TGTGCCAGCAGTGAACCGGGCGGCACAGATAACTATGGCTACACCTTC. Protein: CASSEPGGTDNYGYTF.

This clonotype showed up many times. V gene TRBV7-2 combines with J gene TRBJ2-5, with D hard to call. Germline V CDR1 and CDR2: SGHTA, FQGNSA. The ends were cut back, 2 bases at V and 1 base at J, with 11 bases in the middle. The CDR3 has 15 residues. The CDR3 sequence is CASSLQARGQETQYF. Here the CDR3 DNA reads TGTGCCAGCAGCTTACAGGCTAGAGGCCAAGAGACCCAGTACTTC. Filled out from reference TRBV7-2 and TRBJ2-5, the complete variable domain reads GAGVSQSPSNKVTEKGKDVELRCDPISGHTALYWYRQSLGQGLEFLIYFQGNSAPDKSGLPSDRFSAERTGGSVSTLTIQRTQQEDSAVYLCASSLQARGQETQYFGPGTRLLVL.

This clonotype was counted at least ten times. This rearrangement joins TRBV28 to TRBJ1-4, with D unclear. The germline V and J ends were trimmed by 3 bases and 13 bases, with 9 bases remaining between them. Germline loops: CDR1 MDHEN, CDR2 SYDVKM. The CDR3 consists of 11 residues. CDR3 in amino acids: CASSFRGGLFF. In nucleotides, the CDR3 is TGTGCCAGCAGTTTTCGGGGTGGACTGTTTTTT.

The chain couples TRBV5-4 to TRBJ2-1, with D perhaps TRBD1 (6 bases). V gave up 0 bases and J gave up 1 base, with 14 bases separating them. This CDR3 is built from 17 residues. Germline V gene lookup returns CDR1 SGHNT and CDR2 YYREEE (reference sequence). CDR3 protein: CASSLATLQGSYNEQFF. CDR3 sequence (DNA): TGTGCCAGCAGCTTGGCTACACTACAGGGATCCTACAATGAGCAGTTCTTC.

A few counts support this clonotype. Given the absence of the conserved phenylalanine or tryptophan at the CDR3 end, a read error is likely. As DNA, the CDR3 is TGTGCCCGAAGAGACTTCGCCACAGATACGCAGTATCTT. This codes for CARRDFATDTQYL. V gene TRBV11-3 combines with J gene TRBJ2-3; no reliable D call. This CDR3 contains 13 residues. Germline V gene sequence: CDR1 SGHNT, CDR2 YENEEA. V gave up 11 bases and J gave up 2 bases, with 14 bases separating them.

At least ten counts were recorded for this clonotype. The CDR3 DNA is TGTGCCAGCGGGGACAGGGGAGGGAGAAACACTGAAGCTTTCTTT. Translation gives CASGDRGGRNTEAFF. The V gene is TRBV2, the J gene TRBJ1-1; TRBD1 matches at 10 bases. The CDR3 loop spans 15 amino acids. Germline lookup yields CDR1 SNHLY and CDR2 FYNNEI. With 8 bases clipped from V and 2 bases from J, the junction kept 8 bases outside the gene matches.

The J gene is TRBJ2-1, the V gene TRBV6-1, with D possibly matching TRBD2 (6 bases). With 5 bases removed from V and 3 bases from J, the gap between germline ends came to 14 bases. The CDR3 spans 15 residues. Germline V gives CDR1 MNHNS, CDR2 SASEGT. CDR3 sequence: CASSPLSGVYNEQFF. Here the CDR3 DNA reads TGTGCCAGCAGTCCCCTTAGCGGCGTCTACAATGAGCAGTTCTTC.

This clonotype has ten or more counts. The chain is built from TRBV6-1 and TRBJ1-1; D may be TRBD1 (5 bases). Trimming took 1 base from V and 0 from J, leaving 12 bases between them. The CDR3 is 16 amino acids. Per the germline V gene, CDR1 is MNHNS and CDR2 is SASEGT. This CDR3 is CASSEGGYPLNTEAFF. In DNA form, the CDR3 reads TGTGCCAGCAGTGAAGGGGGCTACCCCCTGAACACTGAAGCTTTCTTT.

V and J are TRBV24-1 and TRBJ1-1; no clear D. The CDR3 is 16 residues long. Trimming cost V 1 base and J 0 bases, with 11 bases left between them. CDR1 is KGHDR and CDR2 is SFDVKD in the germline V gene. The CDR3 spells CATSDFRRALNTEAFF. As DNA, the CDR3 is TGTGCCACCAGTGATTTTCGGCGGGCGCTGAACACTGAAGCTTTCTTT.

This clonotype was counted only a few times. CDR3 loop: CASSVAGTGGGEQYF. The CDR3 nucleotides read TGTGCCAGCAGCGTAGCCGGGACCGGGGGGGGCGAGCAGTACTTC. J is TRBJ2-7 and V is TRBV9; 8 positions match TRBD2. Germline CDR1 and CDR2: SGDLS and YYNGEE. With V trimmed by 0 bases and J by 6 bases, 8 bases remained unmatched. The CDR3 totals 15 residues.

This clonotype was counted ten times or more. The chain couples TRBV15 to TRBJ1-3, with D unresolved. The CDR3 totals 14 residues. Germline V CDR1 and CDR2: LNHNV, YYDKDF (reference sequence). V lost 0 bases and J lost 4, with 7 bases in between. CDR3 sequence reads: CATSRDTTGNTIYF. CDR3 DNA sequence: TGTGCCACCAGCAGAGATACGACGGGAAACACCATATATTTT.

This clonotype has more than one count but fewer than ten. V gene TRBV7-9 combines with J gene TRBJ2-2; 12 bases are shared with TRBD2. V lost 4 bases, J lost 6 bases, and 6 bases stayed unmatched. Germline CDR1 is SEHNR and CDR2 is FQNEAQ (reference sequence). The length of the CDR3 is 16 residues. The CDR3 region is CASSSKTSGSSGELFF. DNA of the CDR3: TGTGCCAGCAGCTCCAAGACTAGCGGGAGTTCCGGGGAGCTGTTTTTT.

The chain links TRBV7-9 to TRBJ2-2, with 9 bases fitting TRBD2. The J segment lost 1 base and the V segment lost 7 bases, leaving 4 bases of the junction unmatched. Germline CDR1 SEHNR, CDR2 FQNEAQ (reference sequence). The CDR3 consists of 15 residues. The CDR3 region is CASTRLAENTGELFF. In DNA form, the CDR3 reads TGTGCCAGCACACGACTAGCGGAGAACACCGGGGAGCTGTTTTTT.

The rearrangement links TRBV28 to TRBJ2-3, with 12 positions matching TRBD2. With 7 bases clipped from V and 4 bases from J, the junction kept 12 bases outside the gene matches. The CDR3 has 17 residues. The V gene's germline CDR1 is MDHEN and CDR2 SYDVKM. In DNA form, the CDR3 reads TGTGCCAGCACCGTTCCTCCGGCTAGCGGGAGGGCAGATACGCAGTATTTT. Encoded protein: CASTVPPASGRADTQYF.